The 8 T cell receptor beta chains presented below share a single source sample, sequenced in a study of T cells in localized non-small cell lung cancer (dated by TCRdb to the early 2020s). Libraries were made using the immunoSEQ multiplex PCR assay. TCRdb re-hosts the immuneACCESS table, in-frame sequences only. Its copies lack some clones; in the studies checked, an unresolved V gene accounts for under half of them, and the cause for the rest is not known. The sample table records tens of thousands of clones; roughly 88% of these occur just once. Jointly, the top ten make up roughly 17% of the sample. The source was peripheral blood mononuclear cells, collected before any cancer treatment. These receptors came from a man aged 40 to 75 with stage III lung adenocarcinoma.

V is TRBV5-1 and J is TRBJ2-1; perhaps D is TRBD1 or TRBD2 (5 bases each). The V end was cut by 4 bases, the J end by 6 bases, with 17 bases between. This CDR3 is built from 15 residues. Germline CDR1 reads SGHRS; CDR2 reads YFSETQ. This chain's CDR3 is CASSPPGLGGNEQFF. The CDR3 region has the DNA TGCGCCAGCAGCCCCCCCGGGCTTGGGGGCAATGAGCAGTTCTTC.

This clone was counted a few times. The chain is built from TRBV11-2 and TRBJ2-5; D assignment may be TRBD1 or TRBD2 (5 bases each). The CDR3 runs 13 residues. Trimming removed 7 bases at V and 2 bases at J, with 11 bases between. Germline V gene data show CDR1 as SGHAT and CDR2 as FQNNGV. CDR3 amino acids: CASTRGIQETQYF. The CDR3 bases are TGTGCCAGCACTCGGGGCATACAAGAGACCCAGTACTTC.

This chain links TRBV18 with TRBJ1-6; maybe TRBD1 (5 bases). Deletions cut 3 bases from V and 9 bases from J, with 12 bases between. Germline V gene data show CDR1 as KGHSH and CDR2 as LQKENI. CDR3 size: 14 residues. CDR3 DNA sequence: TGTGCCAGCTCACCCGACAGAGAGATTTCACCCCTCCACTTT. Residues: CASSPDREISPLHF.

V and J are TRBV5-1 and TRBJ2-2, with TRBD1 matching 8 bases. The germline gives CDR1 SGHRS, CDR2 YFSETQ. V lost 4 bases and J lost 1; bases outside the gene matches: 6. This CDR3 region has 16 residues. The CDR3 spells CASSPQGALNTGELFF. The CDR3 nucleotides read TGCGCCAGCAGCCCCCAGGGGGCGTTGAACACCGGGGAGCTGTTTTTT.

The genes are TRBV6-1 and TRBJ1-2; D ambiguous. This CDR3 has 15 amino acids. With 1 base removed from V and 4 bases from J, the gap between germline ends came to 13 bases. CDR1 is MNHNS and CDR2 is SASEGT in the germline V gene. CDR3 sequence reads: CASSEVVINVYGYTF. CDR3 nucleotide sequence: TGTGCCAGCAGTGAAGTGGTCATCAACGTCTATGGCTACACCTTC.

The chain combines TRBV2 with TRBJ2-3, with 9 positions matching TRBD2. Germline V gene sequence: CDR1 SNHLY, CDR2 FYNNEI. J gave up 4 bases and V 0 bases, and 5 bases lay outside the gene matches. The CDR3 spans 16 residues. DNA for the CDR3: TGTGCCAGCAGTGAAGCCCCGCGCGGGGGGGCAGATACGCAGTATTTT. Translated: CASSEAPRGGADTQYF.

This chain connects TRBV28 to TRBJ1-5; D gene unclear. Trimming took 6 bases from V and 0 from J, leaving 3 bases between them. The CDR3 consists of 12 residues. Looked up from germline, CDR1 is MDHEN and CDR2 is SYDVKM. In nucleotides, the CDR3 is TGTGCCAGCAGGAGTAGCAATCAGCCCCAGCATTTT. Translated, it gives CASRSSNQPQHF.

The rearrangement links TRBV30 to TRBJ1-2; D remains ambiguous. Per germline, CDR1 GTSNPN and CDR2 SVGIG (reference sequence). This CDR3 region has 12 residues. Between the trimmed V and J ends, which lost 2 bases and 8 bases, there was a span of 12 bases. The CDR3 protein is CAWSTRGHGYTF. The DNA for the CDR3 is TGTGCCTGGAGTACGCGAGGGCACGGCTACACCTTC.